These 26 T cell receptor beta chains originate from one sample sequenced in a study of CD8+ T cells in alopecia areata. Treatment given: oral pan-JAK inhibitor, 5-10 mg twice daily. Sequencing relied on a cDNA template that was reverse transcribed from extracted RNA. Clones were read by immunoSEQ multiplex PCR, and TCRdb kept only the in-frame ones, dropping some. The sample contains 95,000 to 100,000 clones, roughly 56% of which appear only once. The material sequenced was CD8+ T cells sorted from blood, taken around week 55, from a patient treated with tofacitinib. All receptors derive from a human donor with alopecia areata.

This sequence joins TRBV4-1 and TRBJ1-1, with TRBD1 as a possible D gene (6 bases). Germline V lookup: CDR1 MGHRA, CDR2 YSYEKL. Trimming cost V 3 bases and J 4 bases, with 9 bases left between them. The CDR3 loop spans 13 amino acids. CDR3 sequence reads: CASSHKGGTEAFF. The CDR3 DNA sequence: TGCGCCAGCAGCCACAAAGGGGGCACTGAAGCTTTCTTT.

V is TRBV6-1 and J is TRBJ2-1; no clear D gene. The CDR3 has 15 residues. Germline loops: CDR1 MNHNS, CDR2 SASEGT. Trimming shortened V by 1 base and J by 4 bases, and 11 bases separated the two germline ends. DNA for the CDR3: TGTGCCAGCAGTGAAGGTGTACAGCTTTACAATGAGCAGTTCTTC. It specifies CASSEGVQLYNEQFF.

With respect to this clone: Relative to the germline gene, one junction end is altered; a read error may explain this. The V gene is TRBV14, the J gene TRBJ1-2; D perhaps matches TRBD1 (6 bases). CDR1 and CDR2 (germline): SGHDN, FVKESK. CDR3 length: 13 amino acids. CDR3 coding DNA: TGTGCCAGCAGCCAAGCTCCCGGACAGATGACAGCCTTC. It specifies CASSQAPGQMTAF.

This clone was counted a single time. The rearrangement joins TRBV14 to TRBJ2-7; a possible D gene is TRBD2 (5 bases). CDR3 length: 13 residues. CDR1 and CDR2 from the germline V gene are SGHDN and FVKESK. V was clipped by 1 base and J by 5 bases, with 9 bases between them. CDR3 DNA: TGTGCCAGCAGCCAAGCCTCTAGCAACGAGCAGTACTTC. Its protein product is CASSQASSNEQYF.

V gene TRBV2 combines with J gene TRBJ2-1; D might be TRBD1 or TRBD2, each matching 5 bases. CDR1 and CDR2 (germline): SNHLY, FYNNEI. The CDR3 is 17 amino acids. The V gene lost 2 bases and the J gene lost 6 bases, with 20 bases spanning the gap. In nucleotides, the CDR3 is TGTGCCAGCAGTGAACCCCTGGGTTTCCGGGGCCGCAATGAGCAGTTCTTC. This gives the protein CASSEPLGFRGRNEQFF.

The rearrangement uses TRBV2 and TRBJ1-2; D gene unclear. Germline-derived CDR1 and CDR2 are SNHLY and FYNNEI. The V and J ends lost 7 bases and 3 bases respectively, with 9 bases between them. The CDR3 has 12 amino acids. CDR3 region: CASMQVDYGYTF. CDR3 in DNA: TGTGCCAGCATGCAGGTGGACTATGGCTACACCTTC.

The V and J genes are TRBV13 and TRBJ2-7; weak D call: TRBD2 (5 bases). The CDR3 is made up of 18 amino acids. The ends were cut back, 4 bases at V and 2 bases at J, with 24 bases in the middle. Looked up from germline, CDR1 is PRHDT and CDR2 is FYEKMQ (reference sequence). The CDR3 spells CASSSRNPSDSTTYEQYF. CDR3 nucleotide sequence: TGTGCCAGCAGCTCGCGAAACCCCTCGGACTCGACAACCTACGAGCAGTACTTC.

V usage is TRBV9 and J usage is TRBJ2-7; 8 nucleotides match TRBD2. With 0 bases clipped from V and 2 bases from J, the junction kept 4 bases outside the gene matches. The CDR3 is 15 amino acids. Per germline, CDR1 SGDLS and CDR2 YYNGEE. CDR3 loop: CASSVDGGDTYEQYF. The DNA for the CDR3 is TGTGCCAGCAGCGTAGACGGGGGGGACACCTACGAGCAGTACTTC.

V is TRBV27 and J is TRBJ1-2; 7 nucleotides match TRBD1. The J segment lost 3 bases and the V segment lost 6 bases, leaving 7 bases of the junction unmatched. The CDR3 contains 14 residues. The germline CDR1 and CDR2 sequences are MNHEY and SMNVEV (reference sequence). This CDR3 reads CASSDRASYYGYTF. The CDR3 nucleotides are TGTGCCAGCAGCGACAGGGCCAGCTACTATGGCTACACCTTC.

V is TRBV7-2 and J is TRBJ1-2; possible D gene TRBD1, 5 bases. The germline V and J ends were trimmed by 1 base and 7 bases, with 19 bases remaining between them. Germline-derived CDR1 and CDR2 are SGHTA and FQGNSA. The CDR3 has 16 amino acids. The CDR3 DNA reads TGTGCCAGCAGCTTAGTTCGCGACCAAGGAAGGGGTGGCTACACCTTC. Translated, it gives CASSLVRDQGRGGYTF.

The CDR3 nucleotides are TGTGCCAGCAGCCCCTGGGACAGGCCGGCTTTCTTT. It encodes CASSPWDRPAFF. J is TRBJ1-1 and V is TRBV9; TRBD1 aligns across 8 bases. CDR1 is SGDLS and CDR2 is YYNGEE in the germline V gene. CDR3 length equals 12 residues. V shed 4 bases and J 11 bases; nucleotides not matched to a gene: 7.

This clone was seen only a few times. The chain recombines TRBV5-1 with TRBJ1-4, with 7 bases aligning to TRBD1. CDR1 is SGHRS and CDR2 is YFSETQ in the germline V gene. CDR3 length equals 14 residues. J gave up 8 bases and V 3 bases, and 7 bases lay outside the gene matches. CDR3 protein: CASSSRGRWEKLFF. The CDR3 DNA reads TGCGCCAGCAGCTCCAGGGGGAGGTGGGAAAAACTGTTTTTT.

This chain joins TRBV30 and TRBJ2-7; D is undetermined. Per the germline V gene, CDR1 is GTSNPN and CDR2 is SVGIG (reference sequence). This CDR3 region has 13 residues. The germline V and J ends were trimmed by 2 bases and 3 bases, with 11 bases remaining between them. In DNA, the CDR3 is TGTGCCTGGAGTTCAGTGGCAGGCTACGAGCAGTACTTC. Amino acids: CAWSSVAGYEQYF.

This sequence joins TRBV9 and TRBJ1-6, with TRBD1 matching over 7 bases. Looked up from germline, CDR1 is SGDLS and CDR2 is YYNGEE. This CDR3 is 17 amino acids long. J lost 0 bases, V lost 3 bases, and 6 bases had no gene match. CDR3: CASSATGEHSYNSPLHF. The CDR3 nucleotides are TGTGCCAGCAGCGCTACAGGGGAACACTCCTATAATTCACCCCTCCACTTT.

The genes are TRBV7-9 and TRBJ2-1, with no clear D. The CDR3 covers 10 residues. Trimming removed 8 bases at V and 8 bases at J, with 7 bases between. Germline V CDR1 and CDR2: SEHNR, FQNEAQ (reference sequence). In nucleotides, the CDR3 is TGTGCCAGCGTCCCTTATGAGCAGTTCTTC. As protein: CASVPYEQFF.

The chain links TRBV11-2 to TRBJ2-5, with D possibly TRBD2 on 7 matching bases. The CDR3 is made up of 12 amino acids. V was cut by 4 bases and J by 10 bases, with 13 bases left in between. The germline V gene encodes CDR1 SGHAT and CDR2 FQNNGV. The CDR3 region has the DNA TGTGCCAGCAGCTATGGGGGGGGCAGCCAGTACTTC. Translated: CASSYGGGSQYF.

The CDR3 sequence: CASSARGGTYNEQFF. The CDR3, as DNA: TGTGCCAGCAGCGCACGAGGGGGGACCTACAATGAGCAGTTCTTC. The V call is TRBV2, the J call TRBJ2-1, with D tentatively TRBD1 or TRBD2 (6 bases each). Germline assignment: CDR1 SNHLY and CDR2 FYNNEI. V gave up 6 bases and J gave up 2 bases, with 14 bases separating them. This CDR3 has 15 amino acids.

The CDR3 is CASSSALQGTETQYF. The DNA for the CDR3 is TGTGCCAGCAGTTCCGCCCTACAGGGGACCGAGACCCAGTACTTC. V is TRBV27 and J is TRBJ2-5; 7 positions agree with TRBD1. V trimming: 4 bases; J trimming: 5 bases; junction bases outside the gene matches: 10. CDR3 length: 15 amino acids. Germline V gene lookup returns CDR1 MNHEY and CDR2 SMNVEV (reference sequence).

V is TRBV19 and J is TRBJ1-1; D is uncertain. Trimming shortened V by 5 bases and J by 2 bases, and 12 bases separated the two germline ends. CDR3 length: 14 residues. The germline V gene encodes CDR1 LNHDA and CDR2 SQIVND (reference sequence). The CDR3 nucleotides are TGTGCCAGTAGTCCCCGTCGTGAAAACACTGAAGCTTTCTTT. Its translation: CASSPRRENTEAFF.

This rearrangement joins TRBV5-1 to TRBJ2-1; TRBD2 agrees at 7 bases. The germline V gene has CDR1 SGHRS and CDR2 YFSETQ. The V and J ends lost 0 bases and 12 bases, in that order; junction bases with no gene match: 12. This CDR3 is 15 amino acids long. This CDR3 is CASSLAVASGSGQFF. CDR3 bases: TGCGCCAGCAGCTTGGCCGTGGCTAGCGGCAGCGGGCAGTTCTTC.

The genes are TRBV4-1 and TRBJ2-7; TRBD2 matches 8 bases. Germline V gene lookup returns CDR1 MGHRA and CDR2 YSYEKL. J gave up 3 bases and V 5 bases, and 9 bases lay outside the gene matches. The CDR3 has 15 residues. CDR3 DNA: TGCGCCAGCAGCTCACCGGGAGGGGCGGGCTACGAGCAGTACTTC. Translating it yields CASSSPGGAGYEQYF.

The gene calls are TRBV7-9 and TRBJ2-5; possible D gene TRBD2, 6 bases. The germline V gene has CDR1 SEHNR and CDR2 FQNEAQ (reference sequence). Between the trimmed V and J ends, which lost 5 bases and 1 base, there was a span of 11 bases. This CDR3 is built from 14 residues. CDR3: CASSPPGLQETQYF. For the CDR3, the DNA is TGTGCCAGCAGCCCCCCGGGACTCCAAGAGACCCAGTACTTC.

This clone was seen more than once but under ten times. The chain uses TRBV28 and TRBJ1-2; 11 nucleotides line up with TRBD1. Per germline, CDR1 MDHEN and CDR2 SYDVKM. CDR3 length equals 13 residues. V was pared by 7 bases and J by 8 bases, with 6 bases of the junction left unmatched. CDR3 nucleotide sequence: TGTGCCAGCAACCGGACAGGGGGCTGGGGCTACACCTTC. This encodes CASNRTGGWGYTF.

The rearrangement uses TRBV10-3 and TRBJ2-1; 16 nucleotides match TRBD2. The V gene's germline CDR1 is ENHRY and CDR2 SYGVKD. Germline trimming cut 2 bases from V and 0 bases from J; bases unmatched to any gene: 4. The CDR3 totals 19 residues. The CDR3 here is CAISEPGLAGGSSYNEQFF. CDR3 coding DNA: TGTGCCATCAGTGAGCCGGGACTAGCGGGGGGGAGCTCCTACAATGAGCAGTTCTTC.

J is TRBJ2-7 and V is TRBV27; tentatively, D is TRBD1 (6 bases). Trimming cost V 4 bases and J 2 bases, with 15 bases left between them. Per the germline V gene, CDR1 is MNHEY and CDR2 is SMNVEV (reference sequence). This CDR3 is built from 15 residues. The CDR3 loop is CASSSGTPRAYEQYF. CDR3 coding DNA: TGTGCCAGCAGTTCAGGGACACCGAGAGCCTACGAGCAGTACTTC.

This clone showed up just a few times. This rearrangement joins TRBV7-9 to TRBJ2-1; 9 bases line up with TRBD1. Germline CDR1 is SEHNR and CDR2 is FQNEAQ (reference sequence). J gave up 8 bases and V 5 bases, and 4 bases lay outside the gene matches. This CDR3 is 13 amino acids long. The CDR3 DNA reads as TGTGCCAGCAGCCGACAGGGGGTCCATGAGCAGTTCTTC. The encoded protein is CASSRQGVHEQFF.